This T cell receptor (beta chain) was sequenced for a study of blood T cell repertoires in COVID-19. Only in-frame clones appear in the TCRdb table, and some are missing; sequencing was by immunoSEQ multiplex PCR. The data hold under 150,000 clones, with just under 85% observed a single time. The germline V gene encodes CDR1 SEHNR and CDR2 FQNEAQ (reference sequence). This CDR3 comprises 13 residues. Trimming left V 4 bases short and J 5 bases short, with 9 bases between. Specimen: peripheral blood. The chain combines TRBV7-9 with TRBJ1-5; the D is unclear. The receptor was derived from a human donor in a cohort sampled during active COVID-19. CDR3 nucleotide sequence: TGTGCCAGCAGCTACACAGAAGATCAGCCCCAGCATTTT. Its translation is CASSYTEDQPQHF.